This T cell receptor beta chain was sequenced for a study of blood T cell repertoires in COVID-19. Study-level information: Acute-phase and convalescent COVID-19 samples originated in the United States, Italy and Spain.

It was during active infection that Seattle patients were enrolled and then longitudinally followed. Trimming took 8 bases from V and 0 from J, leaving 14 bases between them. Germline V gene lookup returns CDR1 MNHEY and CDR2 SMNVEV (reference sequence). The CDR3 has 15 amino acids. Original processing notes: Estimated nucleated cell counts came from reference gene primer amplification. Assay used: immunoSEQ multiplex PCR; TCRdb lists only in-frame clones, some missing. The D gene and trimming were derived from the DNA, and the V and J assignments and clone size from that table. The data hold around 300,000 clones, with about nine tenths observed a single time.

The receptor was derived from a woman younger than 45 with COVID-19, enrolled during active disease. This chain joins TRBV27 and TRBJ1-5, with D perhaps TRBD1 (5 bases). Source material: peripheral blood. The CDR3: CASSPRQISNQPQHF. CDR3 sequence (DNA): TGTGCCAGCTCTCCCCGACAGATTAGCAATCAGCCCCAGCATTTT.